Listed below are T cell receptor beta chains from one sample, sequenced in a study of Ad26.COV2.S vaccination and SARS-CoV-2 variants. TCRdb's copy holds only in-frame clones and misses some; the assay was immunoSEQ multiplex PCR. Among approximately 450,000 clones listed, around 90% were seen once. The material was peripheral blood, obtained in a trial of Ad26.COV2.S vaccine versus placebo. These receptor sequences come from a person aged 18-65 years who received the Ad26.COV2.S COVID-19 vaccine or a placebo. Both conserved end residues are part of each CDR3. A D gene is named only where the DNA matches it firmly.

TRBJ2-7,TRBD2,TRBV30,CAWRRWDTGTSKQYF
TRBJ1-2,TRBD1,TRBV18,CASSPFNSGQGFLGGYGYTF
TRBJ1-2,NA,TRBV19,CASSIGESLSYGYTF
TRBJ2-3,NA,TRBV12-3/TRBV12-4,CASRYAGNTQYF
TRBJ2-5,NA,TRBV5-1,CASSPGPVGGTQYF
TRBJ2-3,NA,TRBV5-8,CASSFRGLYSTDTQYF
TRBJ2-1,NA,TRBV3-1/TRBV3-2,CASSHLQSYNEQFF
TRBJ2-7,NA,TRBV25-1,CASSGAGIHEQYF
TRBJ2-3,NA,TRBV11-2,CASSLTSRGDTQYF
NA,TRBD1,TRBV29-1,CSGASDRSTGELFF
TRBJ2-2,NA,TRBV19,CASSNAPGDTGELFF
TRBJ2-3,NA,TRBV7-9,CASSPDTDTQYF
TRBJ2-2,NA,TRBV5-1,CASSLSSTGATGELFF
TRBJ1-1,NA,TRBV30,CAWSLLMNTEAFF
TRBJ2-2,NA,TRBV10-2,CASTGIQGTGELFF
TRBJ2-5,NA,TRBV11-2,CASSPGPPSLQETQYF
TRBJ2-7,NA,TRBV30,CAWNPGSSYEQYF
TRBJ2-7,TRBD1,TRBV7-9,CASSIGTGFSYEQYF
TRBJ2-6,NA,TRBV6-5,CASSPGANVLTF
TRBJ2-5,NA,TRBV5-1,CASRSNRISETQYF
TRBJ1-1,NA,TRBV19,CASSLHGINTEAFF
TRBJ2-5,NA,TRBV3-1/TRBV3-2,CASSQDTRGEETQYF
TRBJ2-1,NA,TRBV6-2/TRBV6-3,CASSTDARLEQFF
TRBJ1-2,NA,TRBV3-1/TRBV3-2,CASSGGRVNYGYTF
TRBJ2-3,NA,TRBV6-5,CASLRASVDTQYF
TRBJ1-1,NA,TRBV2,CASSERWENTEAFF
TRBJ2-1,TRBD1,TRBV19,CASSTLGTVGEQFF
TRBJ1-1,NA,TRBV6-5,CASTRGDEAFF